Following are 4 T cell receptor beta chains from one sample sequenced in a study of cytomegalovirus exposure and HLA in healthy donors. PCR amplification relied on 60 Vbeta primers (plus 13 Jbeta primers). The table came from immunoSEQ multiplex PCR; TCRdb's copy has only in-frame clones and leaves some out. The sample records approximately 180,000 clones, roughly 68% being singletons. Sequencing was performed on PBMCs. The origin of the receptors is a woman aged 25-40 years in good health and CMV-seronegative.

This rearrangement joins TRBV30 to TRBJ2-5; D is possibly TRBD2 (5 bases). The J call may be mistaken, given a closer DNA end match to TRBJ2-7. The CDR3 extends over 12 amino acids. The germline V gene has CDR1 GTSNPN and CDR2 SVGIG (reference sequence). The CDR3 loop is CAWKDSSYEQYF. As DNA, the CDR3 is TGTGCCTGGAAGGACTCGTCCTACGAGCAGTACTTC.

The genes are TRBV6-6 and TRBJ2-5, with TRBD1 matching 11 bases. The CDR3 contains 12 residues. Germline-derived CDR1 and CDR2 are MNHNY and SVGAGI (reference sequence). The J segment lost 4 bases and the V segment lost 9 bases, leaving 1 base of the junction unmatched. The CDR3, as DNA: TGTGCCAGTGGGACAGGGGGAGAGACCCAGTACTTC. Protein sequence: CASGTGGETQYF.

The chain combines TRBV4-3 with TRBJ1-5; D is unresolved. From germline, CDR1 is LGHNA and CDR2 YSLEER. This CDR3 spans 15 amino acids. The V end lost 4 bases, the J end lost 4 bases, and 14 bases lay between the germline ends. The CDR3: CASSPPAGFNQPQHF. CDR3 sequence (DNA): TGCGCCAGCAGCCCTCCCGCGGGATTTAATCAGCCCCAGCATTTT.

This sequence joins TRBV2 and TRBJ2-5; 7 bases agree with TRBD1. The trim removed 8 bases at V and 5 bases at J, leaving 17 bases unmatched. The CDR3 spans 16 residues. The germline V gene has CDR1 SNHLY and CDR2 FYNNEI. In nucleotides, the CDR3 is TGTGCCAGCCAGGCGGCTGAGGGCAGGGGGTATGAGACCCAGTACTTC. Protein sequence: CASQAAEGRGYETQYF.